This TCR beta chain was obtained from a study of blood T cell repertoires in COVID-19. Study-wide background: COVID-19 samples from acute and convalescent phases originated in the United States, Italy and Spain.

The germline gives CDR1 SGHKS, CDR2 YYEKEE (reference sequence). This CDR3 has 15 amino acids. V was pared by 0 bases and J by 3 bases, with 13 bases between. TCRdb's table, derived via immunoSEQ multiplex PCR, lists solely in-frame clones and lacks some. The sample shows 200,000 to 250,000 clones, about 80% of them seen only once. The study recruited exposed participants who had met a COVID-19 case within 2 weeks before entry. This sequence joins TRBV5-5 and TRBJ2-7; D is perhaps TRBD1 (5 bases). The material sequenced was PBMCs or T cells enriched from blood (not recorded which). The sequence was obtained from a woman in her forties or fifties who had been exposed to COVID-19. CDR3 nucleotide sequence: TGTGCCAGCAGCTTGGGGTCAGGGTCAATCTACGAGCAGTACTTC. Amino acids: CASSLGSGSIYEQYF.